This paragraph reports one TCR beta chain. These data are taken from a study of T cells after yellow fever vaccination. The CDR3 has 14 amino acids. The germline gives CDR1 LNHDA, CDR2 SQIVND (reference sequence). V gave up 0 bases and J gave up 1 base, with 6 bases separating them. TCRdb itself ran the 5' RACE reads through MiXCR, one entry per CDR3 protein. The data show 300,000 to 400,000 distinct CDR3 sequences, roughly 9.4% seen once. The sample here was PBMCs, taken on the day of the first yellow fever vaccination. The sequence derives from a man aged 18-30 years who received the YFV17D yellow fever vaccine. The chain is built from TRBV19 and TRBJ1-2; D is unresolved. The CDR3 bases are TGTGCCAGTAGTATAGATGGGATTAACTATGGCTACACCTTC. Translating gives CASSIDGINYGYTF.